This T cell receptor (beta chain) was observed in a study of blood T cell repertoires in COVID-19. Study-wide background: The analysed material was cDNA or gDNA that came from T cells, B-cell-depleted T cells, or PBMCs.

Measured with immunoSEQ multiplex PCR; TCRdb has only the in-frame clones, and not every one. The repertoire holds over 70,000 clones, with 75% to 90% as singletons. V dropped 0 bases and J dropped 5 bases, with 8 bases sitting between them. The germline gives CDR1 SGHNT, CDR2 YYREEE (reference sequence). This CDR3 is 13 amino acids long. This chain links TRBV5-4 with TRBJ1-1; D might be TRBD1 (5 bases). Sequenced input: peripheral blood. The clonotype was recovered from a woman in her seventies with acute or convalescent COVID-19. CDR3: CASSLGGRTEAFF. DNA of the CDR3: TGTGCCAGCAGCTTGGGGGGGAGGACTGAAGCTTTCTTT.